The clone carrying this TCR beta chain has a count of ten or more. Its antigen is not identified. The data belong to a study of T cells after yellow fever vaccination. Study-wide context: Low-cell-number fractions were prepared with SMART-Seq v4 Ultra Low Input. General observations from the study: The booster saw the reappearance of most primary-vaccination clones (around 96% CD4, 80% to 90% CD8). Researchers noted that a small share of clonotypes showed up in both CD4 and CD8 compartments.

V shed 6 bases and J 3 bases; nucleotides not matched to a gene: 5. There are 13 residues in the CDR3. The study made its TCR cDNA through 5'RACE template switching. That step introduced a universal primer site along with UMIs. TCRdb recomputed calls from the 5' RACE reads with MiXCR, one row per CDR3 protein. Found here are 110,000 to 150,000 distinct CDR3 sequences, just over 6.5% of them singletons; the top ten hold 0.5% to 0.65%. This receptor was identified in a man aged 25-45 years who received the YFV17D yellow fever vaccine. The sample was CD4+ T cells sorted from PBMCs, taken 10 days after the yellow fever booster vaccination. This chain joins TRBV12-3 or TRBV12-4 and TRBJ2-7, with 7 bases that match TRBD1. The CDR3 spells CASSRDSNYEQYF. In DNA, the CDR3 is TGTGCCAGCAGCCGGGACAGCAACTACGAGCAGTACTTC.